This T cell receptor (beta chain) was sequenced for a study of T cells in localized non-small cell lung cancer. Whole-study results and caveats: The tumor had only one region sequenced, so heterogeneity remains possible.

Produced via immunoSEQ multiplex PCR; TCRdb's table is partial and in-frame only. Seen here are some 52,000 clones, over 60% observed once, and the top ten hold more than 4%. To note about this clone: What it recognizes is unknown.

CDR3 length: 14 residues. V gave up 5 bases and J gave up 6 bases, with 14 bases separating them. Per germline, CDR1 MNHNY and CDR2 SVGAGI (reference sequence). The chain links TRBV6-6 to TRBJ1-5; D gene uncertain. The TCR was taken from a woman aged 35-75 years with stage II lung adenocarcinoma. The sample here was PBMCs, taken before any cancer treatment. CDR3 in amino acids: CASSMGRGGQPQHF. CDR3 DNA: TGTGCCAGCAGTATGGGCCGCGGAGGTCAGCCCCAGCATTTT.